Here is one T cell receptor (beta chain) with its context. Antigen: not known. The table came from immunoSEQ multiplex PCR; TCRdb's copy has only in-frame clones and leaves some out. The sample lists 100,000 to 150,000 clones; around 93% were seen once. Germline values: CDR1 DFQATT, CDR2 SNEGSKA (reference sequence). This CDR3 region has 11 residues. Deletions cut 4 bases from V and 5 bases from J, with 8 bases between. This record comes from a study of OX40 agonist ivuxolimab in advanced cancers. Study-level background: Ivuxolimab is a fully human IgG2 antibody that activates OX40 (CD134). Dose-escalation patients had hepatocellular carcinoma, melanoma, renal cell or head and neck cancer. From about 23 to 85 years was the age range, with a mean of around 60 years, and about 83% were male. Study conclusions and caveats: In CD8+ T cells, expanded clones were on average more numerous than in CD4+.

The V call is TRBV20-1, the J call TRBJ2-5, with D unclear. The clonotype comes from an adult with an advanced solid tumor such as melanoma, head and neck, liver or kidney cancer. Specimen: CD4+ or CD8+ T cells sorted from blood, collected in a trial of the OX40 agonist ivuxolimab. The CDR3 coding sequence is TGCAGTGCTACCGGTGGGGAGACCCAGTACTTC. Its protein is CSATGGETQYF.